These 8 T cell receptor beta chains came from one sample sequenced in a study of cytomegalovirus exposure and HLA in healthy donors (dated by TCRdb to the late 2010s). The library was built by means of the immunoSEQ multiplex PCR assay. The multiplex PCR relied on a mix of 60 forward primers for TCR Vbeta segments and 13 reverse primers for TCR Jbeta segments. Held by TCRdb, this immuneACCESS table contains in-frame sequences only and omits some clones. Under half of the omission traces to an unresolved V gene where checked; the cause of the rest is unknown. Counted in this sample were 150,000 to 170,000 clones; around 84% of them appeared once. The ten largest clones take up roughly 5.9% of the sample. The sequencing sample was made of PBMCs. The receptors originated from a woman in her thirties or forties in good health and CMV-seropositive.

The DNA for the CDR3 is TGTGCCAGCAGTCCCGGGACAGGGCCTGGAAACACCATATATTTT. Protein product: CASSPGTGPGNTIYF. V gene TRBV11-2 combines with J gene TRBJ1-3, with 9 bases fitting TRBD1. CDR3 length: 15 amino acids. The V gene's germline CDR1 is SGHAT and CDR2 FQNNGV. V was pared by 6 bases and J by 2 bases, with 5 bases of the junction left unmatched.

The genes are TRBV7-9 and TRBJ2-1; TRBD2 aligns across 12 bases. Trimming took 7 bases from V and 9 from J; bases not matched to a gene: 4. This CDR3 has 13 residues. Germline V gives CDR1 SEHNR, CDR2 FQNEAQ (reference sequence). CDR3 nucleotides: TGTGCCAGCACCGGACTAGCGGGAACTGAGCAGTTCTTC. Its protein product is CASTGLAGTEQFF.

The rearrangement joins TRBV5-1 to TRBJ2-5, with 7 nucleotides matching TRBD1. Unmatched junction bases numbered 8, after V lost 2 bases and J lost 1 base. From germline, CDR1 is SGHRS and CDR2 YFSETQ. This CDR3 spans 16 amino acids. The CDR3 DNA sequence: TGCGCCAGCAGCTTTTCTGGACAGGCCCTCCAAGAGACCCAGTACTTC. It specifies CASSFSGQALQETQYF.

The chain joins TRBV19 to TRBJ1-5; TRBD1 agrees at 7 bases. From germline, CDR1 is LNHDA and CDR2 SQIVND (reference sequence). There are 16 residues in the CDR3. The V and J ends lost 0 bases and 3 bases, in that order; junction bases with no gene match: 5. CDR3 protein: CASSIDQGGSNQPQHF. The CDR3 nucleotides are TGTGCCAGTAGTATAGACCAGGGGGGTTCCAATCAGCCCCAGCATTTT.

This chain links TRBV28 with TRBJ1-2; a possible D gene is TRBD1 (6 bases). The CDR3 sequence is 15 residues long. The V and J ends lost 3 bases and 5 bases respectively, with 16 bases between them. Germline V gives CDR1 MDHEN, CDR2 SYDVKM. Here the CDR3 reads CASSFTTGPGYGYTF. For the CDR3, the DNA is TGTGCCAGCAGTTTTACCACAGGGCCAGGGTATGGCTACACCTTC.

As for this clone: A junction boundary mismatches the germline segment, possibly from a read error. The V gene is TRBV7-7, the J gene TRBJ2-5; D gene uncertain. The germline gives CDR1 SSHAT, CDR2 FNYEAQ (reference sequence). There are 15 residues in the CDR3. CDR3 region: CASSLEPLRWETQYF. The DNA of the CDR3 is TGTGCTAGCAGCTTAGAACCGCTCCGGTGGGAGACCCAGTACTTC.

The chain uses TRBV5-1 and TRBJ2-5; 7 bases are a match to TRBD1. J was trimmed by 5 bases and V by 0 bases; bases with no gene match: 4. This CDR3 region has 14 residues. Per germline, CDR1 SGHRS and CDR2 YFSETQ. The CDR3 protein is CASSLDRGTETQYF. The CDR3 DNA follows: TGCGCCAGCAGCTTGGACAGGGGTACGGAGACCCAGTACTTC.

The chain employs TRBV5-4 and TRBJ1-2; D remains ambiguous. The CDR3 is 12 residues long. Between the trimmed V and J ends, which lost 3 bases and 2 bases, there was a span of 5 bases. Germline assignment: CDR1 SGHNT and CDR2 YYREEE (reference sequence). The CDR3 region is CASSSPNYGYTF. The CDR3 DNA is TGTGCCAGCAGCTCCCCAAACTATGGCTACACCTTC.